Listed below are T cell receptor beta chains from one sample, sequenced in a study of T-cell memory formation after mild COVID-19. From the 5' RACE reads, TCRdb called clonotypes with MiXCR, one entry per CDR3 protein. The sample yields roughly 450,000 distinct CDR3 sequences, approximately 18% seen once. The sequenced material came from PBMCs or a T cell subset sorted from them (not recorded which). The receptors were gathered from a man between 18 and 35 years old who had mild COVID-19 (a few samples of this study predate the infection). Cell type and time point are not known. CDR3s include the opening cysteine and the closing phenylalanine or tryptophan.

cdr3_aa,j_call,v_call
CASSERQGAATQYF,TRBJ2-5,TRBV5-5
CASSRTGEYNQPQHF,TRBJ1-5,TRBV7-9
CASSLFRGPQNEQFF,TRBJ2-1,TRBV7-8
CSASGGNNSPLHF,TRBJ1-6,TRBV20-1
CASSLNRGAHEQFF,TRBJ2-1,TRBV5-4
CASSPGARTDTQYF,TRBJ2-3,TRBV12-3/TRBV12-4
CASSSDRTYGYTF,TRBJ1-2,TRBV7-8
CSARDGRGPVGYGYTF,TRBJ1-2,TRBV20-1
CASSHGHPGEAFF,TRBJ1-1,TRBV4-2
CATNDRVGSYNEQFF,TRBJ2-1,TRBV5-1